These 24 T cell receptor beta chains were all obtained from the same sample, sequenced in a study of cytomegalovirus exposure and HLA in healthy donors. The primer mix had 60 Vbeta and 13 Jbeta primers. Sequencing was performed with immunoSEQ multiplex PCR; in TCRdb, only in-frame clones are kept and a portion is missing. The sample has fewer than 250,000 clones; roughly 80% are singletons. What was sequenced was PBMCs. Receptors were obtained from a young man in good health and CMV-seronegative.

This clone showed up just a few times. The junction differs from germline at one of its ends, possibly a read error. The chain is built from TRBV7-9 and TRBJ1-2; TRBD1 aligns across 7 bases. Germline CDR1 is SEHNR and CDR2 is FQNEAQ (reference sequence). The CDR3 has 15 residues. The CDR3 protein is CSSSLTGFPNYGYTF. The CDR3 DNA reads as TGTTCCAGCAGCCTGACAGGGTTCCCTAACTATGGCTACACCTTC. The whole variable domain, remainder taken from reference TRBV7-9 and TRBJ1-2, is DTGVSQNPRHKITKRGQNVTFRCDPISEHNRLYWYRQTLGQGPEFLTYFQNEAQLEKSRLLSDRFSAERPKGSFSTLEIQRTEQGDSAMYLCSSSLTGFPNYGYTFGSGTRLTVV.

The chain recombines TRBV5-6 with TRBJ1-1, with D perhaps matching TRBD1 (5 bases). Deletions cut 0 bases from V and 5 bases from J, with 17 bases between. This CDR3 contains 16 residues. Germline V CDR1 and CDR2: SGHDT, YYEEEE. CDR3 sequence (DNA): TGTGCCAGCAGCTTGGTCCCCTCAGGGTTAGGAACTGAAGCTTTCTTT. As protein: CASSLVPSGLGTEAFF. Full variable domain (remainder filled in from reference TRBV5-6 and TRBJ1-1): DAGVTQSPTHLIKTRGQQVTLRCSPKSGHDTVSWYQQALGQGPQFIFQYYEEEERQRGNFPDRFSGHQFPNYSSELNVNALLLGDSALYLCASSLVPSGLGTEAFFGQGTRLTVV.

This clone has just one count. The chain carries TRBV29-1 and TRBJ1-1, with 7 bases aligning to TRBD1. The CDR3 extends over 14 amino acids. From germline, CDR1 is SQVTM and CDR2 ANQGSEA. V lost 6 bases and J lost 1; bases outside the gene matches: 8. In nucleotides, the CDR3 is TGCAGCGTCCCGGTCAGGGGGGAGAACACTGAAGCTTTCTTT. Its protein product is CSVPVRGENTEAFF.

This clone has only a few counts. This chain joins TRBV10-1 and TRBJ2-1, with unresolved D. This CDR3 has 14 residues. The germline CDR1 and CDR2 sequences are WNHNN and SYGVQD (reference sequence). With 3 bases removed from V and 1 base from J, the gap between germline ends came to 7 bases. CDR3 residues: CASSESLSYNEQFF. CDR3 sequence (DNA): TGCGCCAGCAGTGAATCTCTATCCTACAATGAGCAGTTCTTC.

The sample holds a few counts of this clone. The J gene is TRBJ1-1, the V gene TRBV7-6; 8 nucleotides match TRBD1. CDR1 is SGHVS and CDR2 is FNYEAQ in the germline V gene. Germline trimming cut 4 bases from V and 4 bases from J; bases unmatched to any gene: 8. CDR3 size: 15 residues. This chain's CDR3 is CASSSGQGGGTEAFF. The CDR3 bases are TGTGCCAGCAGCTCCGGACAGGGAGGGGGCACTGAAGCTTTCTTT.

This chain connects TRBV28 to TRBJ2-7, with D perhaps matching TRBD1 (6 bases). This CDR3 region has 14 residues. Per germline, CDR1 MDHEN and CDR2 SYDVKM. The V end was cut by 2 bases, the J end by 3 bases, with 11 bases between. The CDR3, as DNA: TGTGCCAGCAGTTTAGGGCAGGGGTACTACGAGCAGTACTTC. Its protein is CASSLGQGYYEQYF.

The chain uses TRBV28 and TRBJ1-5; D unresolved. This CDR3 has 15 amino acids. Germline loops: CDR1 MDHEN, CDR2 SYDVKM. V was cut by 4 bases and J by 4 bases, with 14 bases left in between. DNA for the CDR3: TGTGCCAGCAGTTCCAACATCCCCCTGAATCAGCCCCAGCATTTT. Its translation: CASSSNIPLNQPQHF.

A single count supports this clone. The chain joins TRBV7-2 to TRBJ2-3; 7 nucleotides match TRBD2. Germline assignment: CDR1 SGHTA and CDR2 FQGNSA. The CDR3 runs to 15 residues. V lost 4 bases to trimming and J lost 4 bases; unmatched junction nucleotides: 8. CDR3 sequence: CASSYYERGSDTQYF. CDR3 coding DNA: TGTGCCAGCAGCTATTACGAGCGGGGCTCAGATACGCAGTATTTT.

The chain carries TRBV27 and TRBJ1-4; TRBD1 might be the D (6 bases). This CDR3 has 15 residues. V lost 5 bases and J 9 bases, leaving 19 bases between the germline ends. Germline CDR1 MNHEY, CDR2 SMNVEV (reference sequence). CDR3 protein: CASSLLTDRGQKLFF. CDR3 DNA sequence: TGTGCCAGCAGTCTCCTTACGGACAGAGGCCAAAAACTGTTTTTT.

The chain has TRBV11-2 and TRBJ2-1; 8 nucleotides align to TRBD1. From germline, CDR1 is SGHAT and CDR2 FQNNGV. This CDR3 is 15 amino acids long. Losses at the gene ends were 2 bases for V and 6 bases for J; bases not matched to a gene: 6. The CDR3 sequence: CASSLPRTGFNEQFF. The CDR3 DNA is TGTGCCAGCAGCTTACCTAGGACAGGGTTCAATGAGCAGTTCTTC. Complete variable domain (other parts from reference TRBV11-2 and TRBJ2-1): EAGVAQSPRYKIIEKRQSVAFWCNPISGHATLYWYQQILGQGPKLLIQFQNNGVVDDSQLPKDRFSAERLKGVDSTLKIQPAKLEDSAVYLCASSLPRTGFNEQFFGPGTRLTVL.

The genes are TRBV5-5 and TRBJ2-7; 8 bases agree with TRBD2. The V and J ends lost 2 bases and 3 bases, in that order; junction bases with no gene match: 7. CDR3 length: 15 amino acids. Per germline, CDR1 SGHKS and CDR2 YYEKEE (reference sequence). The CDR3 protein is CASSFYSGGIYEQYF. The CDR3 coding sequence is TGTGCCAGCAGCTTCTATTCGGGGGGGATCTACGAGCAGTACTTC.

The chain joins TRBV6-1 to TRBJ2-3; 12 bases line up with TRBD2. The germline V gene has CDR1 MNHNS and CDR2 SASEGT. V shed 2 bases, J shed 2 bases, and the junction held 5 bases outside the gene matches. The CDR3 is 17 residues long. The CDR3 nucleotides are TGTGCCAGCAGTGAACTAGCGGGGGGGGTACCCACAGATACGCAGTATTTT. Amino acids: CASSELAGGVPTDTQYF.

V is TRBV27 and J is TRBJ1-2, with D perhaps TRBD1 (6 bases). This CDR3 region has 14 residues. Trimming stripped 9 bases from V and 0 bases from J, with 14 bases between. Germline V CDR1 and CDR2: MNHEY, SMNVEV (reference sequence). The CDR3 here is CASGSGDPNYGYTF. CDR3 bases: TGTGCCAGTGGTTCAGGGGACCCTAACTATGGCTACACCTTC.

The rearrangement uses TRBV7-2 and TRBJ1-2; TRBD1 aligns across 8 bases. Germline CDR1 reads SGHTA; CDR2 reads FQGNSA. The ends lost 1 base at V and 7 bases at J; junction bases unmatched: 8. This CDR3 is 15 amino acids long. As DNA, the CDR3 is TGTGCCAGCAGCTTAGGAGGGGCAGGGGGCTCTGGCTACACCTTC. It translates to CASSLGGAGGSGYTF. Filled out from reference TRBV7-2 and TRBJ1-2, the complete variable domain reads GAGVSQSPSNKVTEKGKDVELRCDPISGHTALYWYRQSLGQGLEFLIYFQGNSAPDKSGLPSDRFSAERTGGSVSTLTIQRTQQEDSAVYLCASSLGGAGGSGYTFGSGTRLTVV.

V is TRBV29-1 and J is TRBJ2-3; TRBD1 is a possible D gene (7 bases). V was pared by 7 bases and J by 2 bases, with 13 bases between. The germline V gene encodes CDR1 SQVTM and CDR2 ANQGSEA. The CDR3 consists of 13 residues. This CDR3 reads CSAAGQYTDTQYF. CDR3 DNA sequence: TGCAGCGCTGCGGGACAGTACACAGATACGCAGTATTTT.

The chain couples TRBV5-1 to TRBJ2-5; TRBD2 agrees at 8 bases. CDR1 and CDR2 from the germline V gene are SGHRS and YFSETQ. V shed 5 bases, J shed 4 bases, and the junction held 10 bases outside the gene matches. This CDR3 is built from 15 residues. CDR3 loop: CASRSSGGIRETQYF. The CDR3, as DNA: TGCGCCAGCAGGTCCAGCGGGGGTATTCGAGAGACCCAGTACTTC.

The rearrangement uses TRBV5-6 and TRBJ1-2; no reliable D call. This CDR3 spans 13 amino acids. The germline CDR1 and CDR2 sequences are SGHDT and YYEEEE. The ends were cut back, 1 base at V and 4 bases at J, with 8 bases in the middle. The chain's CDR3 is CASSLTASYGYTF. CDR3 nucleotide sequence: TGTGCCAGCAGCTTGACAGCCAGCTATGGCTACACCTTC.

The chain couples TRBV5-1 to TRBJ1-1, with a weak D call TRBD1 (5 bases). The CDR3 has 13 amino acids. V was trimmed by 4 bases and J by 3 bases, leaving 10 bases between them. Germline V gene data show CDR1 as SGHRS and CDR2 as YFSETQ. This CDR3 reads CASSPIGDTEAFF. DNA of the CDR3: TGCGCCAGCAGCCCGATAGGGGACACTGAAGCTTTCTTT.

The chain has TRBV28 and TRBJ1-5, with TRBD1 matching 9 bases. J lost 6 bases, V lost 6 bases, and 6 bases had no gene match. The germline CDR1 and CDR2 sequences are MDHEN and SYDVKM. CDR3 length: 14 residues. The CDR3 coding sequence is TGTGCCAGCAGACCGGGACAGGGAGGTCAGCCCCAGCATTTT. It encodes CASRPGQGGQPQHF.

This sequence joins TRBV5-6 and TRBJ1-1; a weak D match, TRBD1 (5 bases). Germline V CDR1 and CDR2: SGHDT, YYEEEE. The CDR3 has 15 residues. The ends were cut back, 5 bases at V and 1 base at J, with 15 bases in the middle. The DNA of the CDR3 is TGTGCCAGCAGGGAGGGATTGGGGCAGAACACTGAAGCTTTCTTT. Translated: CASREGLGQNTEAFF.

The chain has TRBV19 and TRBJ1-1, with D unclear. The CDR3 has 12 amino acids. Germline V lookup: CDR1 LNHDA, CDR2 SQIVND (reference sequence). Deletions cut 9 bases from V and 3 bases from J, with 11 bases between. Written as DNA, the CDR3 is TGTGCCAGCCGGCGGGAGTACACTGAAGCTTTCTTT. Translated, it gives CASRREYTEAFF.

This clone has a handful of counts. CDR3 sequence (DNA): TGTGCCATGGGACAGGGGACCTACGAGCAGTACTTC. Encoded protein: CAMGQGTYEQYF. J is TRBJ2-7 and V is TRBV10-3, with 10 positions matching TRBD1. V shed 9 bases and J 2 bases; nucleotides not matched to a gene: 1. The CDR3 is 12 amino acids. The germline CDR1 and CDR2 sequences are ENHRY and SYGVKD.

CDR3 DNA sequence: TGTGCCAGCAGTCCCGTAGCGGGGGGCTTCACCGCGAACACCGGGGAGCTGTTTTTT. Encoded protein: CASSPVAGGFTANTGELFF. The chain has TRBV28 and TRBJ2-2; TRBD2 agrees at 10 bases. The V and J ends lost 5 bases and 0 bases, in that order; junction bases with no gene match: 12. The CDR3 is 19 residues long. CDR1 is MDHEN, CDR2 SYDVKM, per germline. The entire variable domain, with the rest obtained from reference TRBV28 and TRBJ2-2, is as follows: DVKVTQSSRYLVKRTGEKVFLECVQDMDHENMFWYRQDPGLGLRLIYFSYDVKMKEKGDIPEGYSVSREKKERFSLILESASTNQTSMYLCASSPVAGGFTANTGELFFGEGSRLTVL.

This rearrangement joins TRBV14 to TRBJ2-7; 11 bases line up with TRBD2. The germline gives CDR1 SGHDN, CDR2 FVKESK. The CDR3 is made up of 14 amino acids. The J segment lost 6 bases and the V segment lost 1 base, leaving 2 bases of the junction unmatched. The CDR3, as DNA: TGTGCCAGCAGCCAAGTAGCGGGGGGGTCCGAGCAGTACTTC. Its protein is CASSQVAGGSEQYF.